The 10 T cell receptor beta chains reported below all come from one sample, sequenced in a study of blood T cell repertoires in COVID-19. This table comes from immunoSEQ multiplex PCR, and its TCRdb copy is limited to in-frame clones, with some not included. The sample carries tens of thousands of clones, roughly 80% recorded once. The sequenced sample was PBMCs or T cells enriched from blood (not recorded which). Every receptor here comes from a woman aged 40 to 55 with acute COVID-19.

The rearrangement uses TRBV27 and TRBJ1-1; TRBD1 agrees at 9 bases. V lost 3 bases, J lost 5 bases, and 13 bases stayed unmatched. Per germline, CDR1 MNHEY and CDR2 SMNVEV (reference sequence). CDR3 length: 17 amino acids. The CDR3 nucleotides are TGTGCCAGCAGTTTCTGGGGTAACAGGGGGCAGGTTACTGAAGCTTTCTTT. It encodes CASSFWGNRGQVTEAFF.

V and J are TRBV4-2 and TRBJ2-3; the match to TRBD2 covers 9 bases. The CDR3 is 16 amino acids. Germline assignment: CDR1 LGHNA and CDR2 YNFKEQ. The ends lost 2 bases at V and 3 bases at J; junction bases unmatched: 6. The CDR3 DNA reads TGTGCCAGCAGCCAATTAGGGACTAGCATTACAGATACGCAGTATTTT. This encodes CASSQLGTSITDTQYF.

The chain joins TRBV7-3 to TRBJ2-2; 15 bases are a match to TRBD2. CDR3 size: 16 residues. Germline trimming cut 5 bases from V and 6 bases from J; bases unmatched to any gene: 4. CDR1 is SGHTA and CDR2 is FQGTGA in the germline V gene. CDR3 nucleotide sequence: TGTGCCAGCAGCCTCGGACTAGCGGGAGGGTCCGGGGAGCTGTTTTTT. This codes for CASSLGLAGGSGELFF.

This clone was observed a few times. The chain's CDR3 is CASSVGGGPGTGNTIYF. The CDR3 nucleotides read TGTGCCAGCAGCGTAGGAGGCGGGCCGGGGACTGGAAACACCATATATTTT. The J gene is TRBJ1-3, the V gene TRBV9; D unclear. The CDR3 is 17 amino acids. In germline, CDR1 is SGDLS, CDR2 YYNGEE. V was cut by 0 bases and J by 2 bases, with 15 bases left in between.

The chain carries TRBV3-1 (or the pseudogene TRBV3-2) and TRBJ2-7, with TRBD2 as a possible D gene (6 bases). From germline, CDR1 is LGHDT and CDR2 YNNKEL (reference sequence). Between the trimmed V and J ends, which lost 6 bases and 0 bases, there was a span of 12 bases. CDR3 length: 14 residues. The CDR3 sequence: CASSSRTNSYEQYF. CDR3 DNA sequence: TGTGCCAGCAGTTCCCGGACTAACTCCTACGAGCAGTACTTC.

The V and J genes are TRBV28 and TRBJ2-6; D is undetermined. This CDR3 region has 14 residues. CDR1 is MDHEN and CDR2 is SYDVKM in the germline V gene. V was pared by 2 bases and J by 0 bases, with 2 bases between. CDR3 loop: CASSLLSGANVLTF. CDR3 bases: TGTGCCAGCAGTTTACTCTCTGGGGCCAACGTCCTGACTTTC.

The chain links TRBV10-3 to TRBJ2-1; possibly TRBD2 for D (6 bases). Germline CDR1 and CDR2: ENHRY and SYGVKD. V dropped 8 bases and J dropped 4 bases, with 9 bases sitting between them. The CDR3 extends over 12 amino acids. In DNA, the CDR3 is TGTGCCATCGGAGGGGAGTACAATGAGCAGTTCTTC. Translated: CAIGGEYNEQFF.

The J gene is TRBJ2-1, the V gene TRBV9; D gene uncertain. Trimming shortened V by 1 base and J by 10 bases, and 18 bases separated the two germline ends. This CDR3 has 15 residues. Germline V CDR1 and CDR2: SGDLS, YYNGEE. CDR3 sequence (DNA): TGTGCCAGCAGCGTACTAGGAGATAGCCTAGTCGAGCAGTTCTTC. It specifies CASSVLGDSLVEQFF. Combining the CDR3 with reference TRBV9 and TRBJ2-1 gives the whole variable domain DSGVTQTPKHLITATGQRVTLRCSPRSGDLSVYWYQQSLDQGLQFLIQYYNGEERAKGNILERFSAQQFPDLHSELNLSSLELGDSALYFCASSVLGDSLVEQFFGPGTRLTVL.

CDR3 DNA sequence: TGTGCCACCAGCAGAGATGACAGGGGGGGCAATCAGCCCCAGCATTTT. Its protein product is CATSRDDRGGNQPQHF. V usage is TRBV15 and J usage is TRBJ1-5; the match to TRBD1 covers 9 bases. Germline CDR1 reads LNHNV; CDR2 reads YYDKDF (reference sequence). The CDR3 is 16 amino acids. V lost 0 bases, J lost 2 bases, and 2 bases stayed unmatched.

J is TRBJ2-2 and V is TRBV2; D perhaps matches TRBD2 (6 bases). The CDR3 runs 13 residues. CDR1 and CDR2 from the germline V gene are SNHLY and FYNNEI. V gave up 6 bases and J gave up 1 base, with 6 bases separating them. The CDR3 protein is CASRRGNTGELFF. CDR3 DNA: TGTGCCAGCAGGCGGGGGAACACCGGGGAGCTGTTTTTT.